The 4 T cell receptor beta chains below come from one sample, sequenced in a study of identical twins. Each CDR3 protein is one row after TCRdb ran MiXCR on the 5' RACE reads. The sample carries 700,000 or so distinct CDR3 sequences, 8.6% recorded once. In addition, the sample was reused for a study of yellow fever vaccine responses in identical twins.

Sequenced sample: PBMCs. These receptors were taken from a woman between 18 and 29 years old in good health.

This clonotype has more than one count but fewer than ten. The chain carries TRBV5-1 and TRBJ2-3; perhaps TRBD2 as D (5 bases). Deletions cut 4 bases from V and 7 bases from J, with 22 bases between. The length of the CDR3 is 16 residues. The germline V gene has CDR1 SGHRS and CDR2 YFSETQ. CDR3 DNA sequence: TGCGCCAGCAGCATACCAACCCAGAGCGGTACTAATACGCAGTATTTT. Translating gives CASSIPTQSGTNTQYF.

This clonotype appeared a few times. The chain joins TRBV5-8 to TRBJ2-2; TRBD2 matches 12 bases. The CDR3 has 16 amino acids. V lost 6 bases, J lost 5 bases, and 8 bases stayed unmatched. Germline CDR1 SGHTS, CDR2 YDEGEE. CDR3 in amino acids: CASTKTGTSGTGELFF. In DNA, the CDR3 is TGTGCCAGCACCAAAACCGGGACTAGCGGGACCGGGGAGCTGTTTTTT. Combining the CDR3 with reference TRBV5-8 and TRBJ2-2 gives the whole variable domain EAGVTQSPTHLIKTRGQQATLRCSPISGHTSVYWYQQALGLGLQFLLWYDEGEERNRGNFPPRFSGRQFPNYSSELNVNALELEDSALYLCASTKTGTSGTGELFFGEGSRLTVL.

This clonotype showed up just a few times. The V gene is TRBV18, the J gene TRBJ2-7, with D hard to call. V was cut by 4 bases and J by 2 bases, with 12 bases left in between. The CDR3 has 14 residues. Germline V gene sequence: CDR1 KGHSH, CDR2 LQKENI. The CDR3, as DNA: TGTGCCAGCTCACACGTGGACGGAGCCTACGAGCAGTACTTC. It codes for CASSHVDGAYEQYF.

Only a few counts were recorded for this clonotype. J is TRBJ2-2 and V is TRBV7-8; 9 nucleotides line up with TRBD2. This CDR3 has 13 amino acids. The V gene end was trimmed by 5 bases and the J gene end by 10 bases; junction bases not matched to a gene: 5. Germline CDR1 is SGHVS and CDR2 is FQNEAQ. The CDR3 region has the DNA TGTGCCAGCAGCATTAGGACTAGCGTGGAGCTGTTTTTT. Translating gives CASSIRTSVELFF. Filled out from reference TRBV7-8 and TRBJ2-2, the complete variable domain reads GAGVSQSPRYKVAKRGQDVALRCDPISGHVSLFWYQQALGQGPEFLTYFQNEAQLDKSGLPSDRFFAERPEGSVSTLKIQRTQQEDSAVYLCASSIRTSVELFFGEGSRLTVL.